Each of the 14 T cell receptor beta chains below was sequenced from the same sample in a study of T-cell memory formation after mild COVID-19. Each CDR3 protein is one row after TCRdb ran MiXCR on the 5' RACE reads. Altogether hundreds of thousands of distinct CDR3 sequences are present, 13% to 15% being singletons, with the ten largest covering 22%. The source material was PBMCs or a T cell subset sorted from them (not recorded which). The source of these receptors is a man between 18 and 35 years old who had mild COVID-19 (a few samples of this study predate the infection). Cell type and time point are not known.

The chain has TRBV12-3 or TRBV12-4 and TRBJ2-1; no firm D call. The CDR3 sequence is 15 residues long. V lost 3 bases to trimming and J lost 3 bases, with 12 bases between them. CDR3: CASSFPPRIYNEQFF. As DNA, the CDR3 is TGTGCCAGCAGTTTTCCCCCTAGGATCTACAATGAGCAGTTCTTC.

This clonotype was counted between two and nine times. The chain couples TRBV7-2 to TRBJ1-2; TRBD1 aligns across 7 bases. V was clipped by 6 bases and J by 6 bases; unmatched bases: 7. Germline assignment: CDR1 SGHTA and CDR2 FQGNSA. The CDR3 consists of 13 residues. The CDR3 is CASRFTGADGYTF. DNA of the CDR3: TGTGCCAGCAGATTTACAGGGGCCGATGGCTACACCTTC.

In this sample, this clonotype turned up a few times. J is TRBJ1-3 and V is TRBV15; D uncertain. V shed 1 base and J shed 2 bases, with 6 bases lying between them. Germline lookup yields CDR1 LNHNV and CDR2 YYDKDF (reference sequence). The CDR3 covers 14 residues. The CDR3 loop reads CATSRVLPGNTIYF. The CDR3 DNA is TGTGCCACCAGCAGAGTTTTACCTGGAAACACCATATATTTT.

V gene TRBV4-2 combines with J gene TRBJ2-7, with 7 bases aligning to TRBD2. The CDR3 loop spans 15 amino acids. The germline CDR1 and CDR2 sequences are LGHNA and YNFKEQ. Unmatched junction bases numbered 3, after V lost 1 base and J lost 0 bases. Written as DNA, the CDR3 is TGTGCCAGCAGCCAAGCGGGGGGTAGCTCCTACGAGCAGTACTTC. Residues: CASSQAGGSSYEQYF.

This clonotype occurred a few times. The chain's CDR3 is CSAHNEQFF. The CDR3 coding sequence is TGCAGTGCCCACAATGAGCAGTTCTTC. The J gene is TRBJ2-1, the V gene TRBV20-1; D unclear. V was trimmed by 6 bases and J by 5 bases, leaving 2 bases between them. Germline V lookup: CDR1 DFQATT, CDR2 SNEGSKA (reference sequence). CDR3 length: 9 residues.

This clonotype was seen only a few times. The chain carries TRBV5-1 and TRBJ2-1; 7 nucleotides align to TRBD2. Germline trimming cut 3 bases from V and 9 bases from J; bases unmatched to any gene: 12. The CDR3 is 15 amino acids. Germline V gives CDR1 SGHRS, CDR2 YFSETQ. CDR3 sequence: CASSSTQSRGTEQFF. As DNA, the CDR3 is TGCGCCAGCAGCTCAACCCAGTCGCGGGGGACTGAGCAGTTCTTC.

This clonotype appeared a few times. The rearrangement uses TRBV6-6 and TRBJ1-5, with 9 nucleotides matching TRBD1. In germline, CDR1 is MNHNY, CDR2 SVGAGI (reference sequence). V trimming: 5 bases; J trimming: 6 bases; junction bases outside the gene matches: 8. The CDR3 spans 15 residues. The CDR3 DNA is TGTGCCAGCAGTCACACCGGGACAGGGCCTCAGCCCCAGCATTTT. Its protein product is CASSHTGTGPQPQHF.

CDR3 in amino acids: CASSQAGDFGYTF. In DNA, the CDR3 is TGTGCCAGCAGCCAAGCTGGGGACTTTGGCTACACCTTC. This chain joins TRBV4-2 and TRBJ1-2; possible D gene TRBD1, 5 bases. Germline CDR1 reads LGHNA; CDR2 reads YNFKEQ. The CDR3 length is 13 residues. Trimming removed 1 base from V and 7 bases from J, with 10 bases in between.

This sequence joins TRBV5-1 and TRBJ2-5; the D gene could be TRBD1 or TRBD2 (5 bases each). The CDR3 sequence is 16 residues long. In germline, CDR1 is SGHRS, CDR2 YFSETQ. Trimming took off 4 bases at V and 1 base at J, with 17 bases between the two ends. The CDR3 DNA reads TGCGCCAGCAGCACCTCGATCTCAGGGAGCCAAGAGACCCAGTACTTC. Encoded protein: CASSTSISGSQETQYF. Together with reference TRBV5-1 and TRBJ2-5, the CDR3 gives the full variable domain: KAGVTQTPRYLIKTRGQQVTLSCSPISGHRSVSWYQQTPGQGLQFLFEYFSETQRNKGNFPGRFSGRQFSNSRSEMNVSTLELGDSALYLCASSTSISGSQETQYFGPGTRLLVL.

This clonotype was detected a few times. The chain links TRBV6-2 or TRBV6-3 to TRBJ1-1; TRBD1 might be the D (6 bases). Between the trimmed V and J ends, which lost 5 bases and 4 bases, there was a span of 14 bases. The germline CDR1 and CDR2 sequences are MNHEY and SVGEGT. The CDR3 has 14 residues. The CDR3 spells CASSRAARGTEAFF. CDR3 sequence (DNA): TGTGCCAGCAGTCGCGCGGCCAGGGGCACTGAAGCTTTCTTT.

The genes are TRBV20-1 and TRBJ2-2; the match to TRBD2 covers 7 bases. There are 16 residues in the CDR3. Trimming took 5 bases from V and 4 from J; bases not matched to a gene: 13. Germline values: CDR1 DFQATT, CDR2 SNEGSKA (reference sequence). Here the CDR3 reads CSARTGLGDLTGELFF. The CDR3 coding sequence is TGCAGTGCTCGAACCGGACTAGGGGATCTCACCGGGGAGCTGTTTTTT.

In DNA form, the CDR3 reads TGTGCCAGCAGTGAAGTAGCGGGGGTGGATACGCAGTATTTT. It specifies CASSEVAGVDTQYF. The chain combines TRBV6-1 with TRBJ2-3, with 9 bases that match TRBD2. This CDR3 comprises 14 residues. The V and J ends lost 1 base and 6 bases, in that order; junction bases with no gene match: 2. Germline CDR1 reads MNHNS; CDR2 reads SASEGT.

Only a few counts were recorded for this clonotype. The V and J genes are TRBV7-2 and TRBJ2-5; 13 nucleotides match TRBD2. The germline gives CDR1 SGHTA, CDR2 FQGNSA. The CDR3 sequence is 16 residues long. The trim removed 5 bases at V and 5 bases at J, leaving 8 bases unmatched. CDR3: CASSLMTSGGSETQYF. The CDR3 DNA reads TGTGCCAGCAGCCTAATGACTAGCGGGGGGTCTGAGACCCAGTACTTC. Looking up the rest from reference TRBV7-2 and TRBJ2-5 gives the full variable domain: GAGVSQSPSNKVTEKGKDVELRCDPISGHTALYWYRQSLGQGLEFLIYFQGNSAPDKSGLPSDRFSAERTGGSVSTLTIQRTQQEDSAVYLCASSLMTSGGSETQYFGPGTRLLVL.

This clonotype was recorded a few times. This chain uses TRBV5-1 with TRBJ2-5; D may correspond to TRBD1 or TRBD2 (5 bases each). Germline CDR1 is SGHRS and CDR2 is YFSETQ. Trimming stripped 0 bases from V and 3 bases from J, with 9 bases between. The CDR3 sequence is 14 residues long. CDR3 residues: CASSLGGTEETQYF. Written as DNA, the CDR3 is TGCGCCAGCAGCTTGGGGGGGACGGAAGAGACCCAGTACTTC.